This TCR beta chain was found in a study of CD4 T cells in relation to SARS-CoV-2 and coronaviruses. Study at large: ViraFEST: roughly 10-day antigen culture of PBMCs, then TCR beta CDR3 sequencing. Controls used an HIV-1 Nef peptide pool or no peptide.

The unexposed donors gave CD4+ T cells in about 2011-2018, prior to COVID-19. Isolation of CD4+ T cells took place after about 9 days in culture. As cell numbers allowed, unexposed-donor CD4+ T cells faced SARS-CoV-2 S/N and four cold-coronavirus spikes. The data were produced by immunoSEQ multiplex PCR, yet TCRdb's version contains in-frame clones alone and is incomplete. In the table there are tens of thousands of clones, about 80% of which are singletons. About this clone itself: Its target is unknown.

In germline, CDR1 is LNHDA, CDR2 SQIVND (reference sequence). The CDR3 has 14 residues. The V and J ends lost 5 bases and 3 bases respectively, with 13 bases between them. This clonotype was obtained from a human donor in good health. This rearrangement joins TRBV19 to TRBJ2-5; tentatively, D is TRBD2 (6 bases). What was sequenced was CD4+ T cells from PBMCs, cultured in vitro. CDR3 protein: CASSPGLVKETQYF. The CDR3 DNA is TGTGCCAGTAGTCCGGGACTCGTTAAAGAGACCCAGTACTTC.